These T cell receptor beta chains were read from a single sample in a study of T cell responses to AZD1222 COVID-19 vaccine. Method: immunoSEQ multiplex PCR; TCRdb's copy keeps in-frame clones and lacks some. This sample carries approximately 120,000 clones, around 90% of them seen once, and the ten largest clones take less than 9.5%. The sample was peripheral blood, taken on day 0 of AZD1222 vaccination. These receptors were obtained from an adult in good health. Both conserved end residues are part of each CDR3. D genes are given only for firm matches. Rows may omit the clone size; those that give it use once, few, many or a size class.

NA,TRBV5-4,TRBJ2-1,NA,TGTGCCACCTCCTCGGTAGATTACTACAATGAGCAGTTCTTC,CATSSVDYYNEQFF
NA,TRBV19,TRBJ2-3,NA,TGTGCCAGTAGTAAGGCGGCAATCACAGATACGCAGTATTTT,CASSKAAITDTQYF
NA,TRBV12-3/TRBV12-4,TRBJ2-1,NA,TGTGCCAGCACCCAGGACTATCATGAGCAGTTCTTC,CASTQDYHEQFF
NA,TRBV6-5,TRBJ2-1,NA,TGTGCCAGCAGTTACGGCTGGAGGGGGACGTACAATGAGCAGTTCTTC,CASSYGWRGTYNEQFF
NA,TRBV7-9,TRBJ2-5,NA,TGTGCCAGCAGCTTAAGACAGGATGTGGAGACCCAGTACTTC,CASSLRQDVETQYF
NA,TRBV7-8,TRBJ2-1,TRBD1,TGTGCCAGCACCCCCAGGGGGCACCCTTCCGAGCAGTTCTTC,CASTPRGHPSEQFF
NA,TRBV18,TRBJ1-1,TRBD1,TGTGCCAGCTCACCCGGGACAGGGGGCGGAAATACTGAAGCTTTCTTT,CASSPGTGGGNTEAFF
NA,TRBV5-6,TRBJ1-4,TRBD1,TGTGCCAGCAGCTTACCGACGACAGGGGTTATTGAAAAACTGTTTTTT,CASSLPTTGVIEKLFF
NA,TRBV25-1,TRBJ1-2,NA,TGTGCCACCACAGGGTTCGGGACTTACTATGGCTACACCTTC,CATTGFGTYYGYTF
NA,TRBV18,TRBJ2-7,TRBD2,TGTGCCAGCTCACCGGGACTAGCGTGGCCGAAGGGGGACTACGAGCAGTACTTC,CASSPGLAWPKGDYEQYF
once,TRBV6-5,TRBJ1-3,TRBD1,TGTGCCAGCAGTCCGACAGGGCAAAGAAACACCATATATTTT,CASSPTGQRNTIYF
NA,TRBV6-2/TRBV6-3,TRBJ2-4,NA,TGTGCCAGCAGTTGGGGAGCCAAAAACATTCAGTACTTC,CASSWGAKNIQYF
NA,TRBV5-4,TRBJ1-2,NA,TGTGCCAGCAGTGTACAGGGACCCCGCTATGGCTACACCTTC,CASSVQGPRYGYTF
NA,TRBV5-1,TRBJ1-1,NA,TGCGCCAGCAGCTATACTAACGGGAACACTGAAGCTTTCTTT,CASSYTNGNTEAFF
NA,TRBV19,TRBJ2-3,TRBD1,TGTGCCAGTAGCCGGGGGGACAGGGGGACCGATACGCAGTATTTT,CASSRGDRGTDTQYF
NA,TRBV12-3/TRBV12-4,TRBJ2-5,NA,TGTGCCAGCAGTTTGGGGCGCCAAGAGACCCAGTACTTC,CASSLGRQETQYF
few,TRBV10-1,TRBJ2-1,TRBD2,TGCGCCAGCAGGCCCGGACTAGCAGGCGAGCAGTTCTTC,CASRPGLAGEQFF
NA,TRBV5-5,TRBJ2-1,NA,TGTGCCAGCAGCCCGGGCCCGAGCTCCTACAATGAGCAGTTCTTC,CASSPGPSSYNEQFF
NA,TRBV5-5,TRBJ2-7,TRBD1,TGTGCCAGCAGCCTACAGGGGGGCCGGGAGCAGTACTTC,CASSLQGGREQYF
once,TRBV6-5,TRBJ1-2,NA,TGTGCCAGCAGTTACTCCTGGACAACTAACTATGGCTACACCTTC,CASSYSWTTNYGYTF
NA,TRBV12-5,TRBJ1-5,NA,TGTGCTAGTGGTTTCTCCCGATCTTTCCCTTTTAGCAATCAGCCCCAGCATTTT,CASGFSRSFPFSNQPQHF